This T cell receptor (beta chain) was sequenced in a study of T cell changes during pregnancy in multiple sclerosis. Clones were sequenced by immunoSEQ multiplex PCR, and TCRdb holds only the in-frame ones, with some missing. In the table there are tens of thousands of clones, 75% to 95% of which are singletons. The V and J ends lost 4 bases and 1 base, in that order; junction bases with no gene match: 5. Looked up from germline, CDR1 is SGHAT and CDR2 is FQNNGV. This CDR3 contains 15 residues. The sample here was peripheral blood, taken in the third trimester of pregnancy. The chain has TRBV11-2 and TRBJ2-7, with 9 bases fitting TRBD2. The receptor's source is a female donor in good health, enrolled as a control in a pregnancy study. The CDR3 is CASSSPTSGSYEQYF. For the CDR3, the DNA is TGTGCCAGCAGCTCTCCAACTAGCGGGTCCTACGAGCAGTACTTC.